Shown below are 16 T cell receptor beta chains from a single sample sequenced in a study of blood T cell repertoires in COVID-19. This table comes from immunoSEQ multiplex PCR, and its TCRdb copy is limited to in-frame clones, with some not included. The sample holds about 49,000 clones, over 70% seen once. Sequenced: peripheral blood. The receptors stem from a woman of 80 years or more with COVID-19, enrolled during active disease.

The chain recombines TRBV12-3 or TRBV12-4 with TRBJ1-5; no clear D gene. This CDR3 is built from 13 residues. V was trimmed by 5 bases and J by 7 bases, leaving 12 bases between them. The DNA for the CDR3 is TGTGCCAGCAGTACGGGGTTGGGCCAGCCCCAGCATTTT. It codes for CASSTGLGQPQHF.

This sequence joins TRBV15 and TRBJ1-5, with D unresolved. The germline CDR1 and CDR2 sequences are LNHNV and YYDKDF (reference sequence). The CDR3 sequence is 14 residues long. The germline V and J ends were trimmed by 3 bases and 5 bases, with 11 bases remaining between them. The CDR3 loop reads CATSRRLGDQPQHF. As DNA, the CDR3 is TGTGCCACCAGCAGGAGACTCGGGGATCAGCCCCAGCATTTT.

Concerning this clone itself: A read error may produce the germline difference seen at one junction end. The chain's CDR3 is CASSPGGGIEETQYF. The CDR3 DNA follows: TGTGCTAGCAGCCCTGGCGGGGGGATTGAAGAGACCCAGTACTTC. The chain combines TRBV7-7 with TRBJ2-5, with TRBD2 matching over 8 bases. Germline V lookup: CDR1 SSHAT, CDR2 FNYEAQ (reference sequence). The CDR3 covers 15 residues.

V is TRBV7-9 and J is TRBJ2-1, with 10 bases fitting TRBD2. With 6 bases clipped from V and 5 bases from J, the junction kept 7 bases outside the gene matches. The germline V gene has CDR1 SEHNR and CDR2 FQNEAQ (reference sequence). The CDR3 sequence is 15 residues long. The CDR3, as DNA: TGTGCCAGCAGGAAGGCAGCGGGAGGGAACAATGAGCAGTTCTTC. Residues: CASRKAAGGNNEQFF.

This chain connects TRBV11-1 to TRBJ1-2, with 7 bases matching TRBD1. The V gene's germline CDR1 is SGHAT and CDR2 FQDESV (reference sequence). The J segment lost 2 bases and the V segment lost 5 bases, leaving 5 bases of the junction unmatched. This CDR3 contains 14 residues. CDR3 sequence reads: CASSPGQLNYGYTF. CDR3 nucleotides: TGTGCCAGCAGCCCGGGACAGCTCAACTATGGCTACACCTTC.

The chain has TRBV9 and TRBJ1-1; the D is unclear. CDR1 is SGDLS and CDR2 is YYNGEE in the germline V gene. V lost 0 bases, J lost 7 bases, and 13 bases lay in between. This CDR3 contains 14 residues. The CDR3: CASSVGRVEGEAFF. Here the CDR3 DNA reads TGTGCCAGCAGCGTAGGGAGGGTGGAGGGTGAAGCTTTCTTT.

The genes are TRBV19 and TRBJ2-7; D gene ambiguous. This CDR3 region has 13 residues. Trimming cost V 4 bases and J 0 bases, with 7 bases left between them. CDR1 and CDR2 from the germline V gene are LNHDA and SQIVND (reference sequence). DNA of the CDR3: TGTGCCAGTAGTACCCCGTCCTCCTACGAGCAGTACTTC. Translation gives CASSTPSSYEQYF.

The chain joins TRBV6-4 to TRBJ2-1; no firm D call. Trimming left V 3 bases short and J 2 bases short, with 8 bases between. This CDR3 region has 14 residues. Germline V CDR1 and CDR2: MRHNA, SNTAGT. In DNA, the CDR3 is TGTGCCAGCAGTGAGAAGCAACCCTACAATGAGCAGTTCTTC. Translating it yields CASSEKQPYNEQFF.

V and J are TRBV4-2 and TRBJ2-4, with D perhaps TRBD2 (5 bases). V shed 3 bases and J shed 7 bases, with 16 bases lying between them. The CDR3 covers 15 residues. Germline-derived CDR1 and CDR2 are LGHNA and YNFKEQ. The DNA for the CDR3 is TGTGCCAGCAGCCACACCGGACCCGGGGAGAACATTCAGTACTTC. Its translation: CASSHTGPGENIQYF.

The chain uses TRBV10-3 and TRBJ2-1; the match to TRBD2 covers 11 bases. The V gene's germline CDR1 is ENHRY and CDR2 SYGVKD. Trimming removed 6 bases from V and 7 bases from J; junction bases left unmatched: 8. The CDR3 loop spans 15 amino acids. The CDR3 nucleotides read TGTGCCATCAGCTTAGCGGGGGGGGATAGGAATGAGCAGTTCTTC. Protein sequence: CAISLAGGDRNEQFF.

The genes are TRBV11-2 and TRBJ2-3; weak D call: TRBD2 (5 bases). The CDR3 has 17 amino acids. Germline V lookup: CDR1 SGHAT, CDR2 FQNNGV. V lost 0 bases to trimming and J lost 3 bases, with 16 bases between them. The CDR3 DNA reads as TGTGCCAGCAGCTTAGAGAACGGGCCGCGGAGGACAGATACGCAGTATTTT. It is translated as CASSLENGPRRTDTQYF.

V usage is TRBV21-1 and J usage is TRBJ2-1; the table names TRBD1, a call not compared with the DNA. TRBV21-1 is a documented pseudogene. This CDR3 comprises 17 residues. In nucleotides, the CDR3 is TGTGCCAGCAGCCTTCCACCGCGGACAGTCCGATACAATGAGCAGTTCTTC. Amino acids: CASSLPPRTVRYNEQFF.

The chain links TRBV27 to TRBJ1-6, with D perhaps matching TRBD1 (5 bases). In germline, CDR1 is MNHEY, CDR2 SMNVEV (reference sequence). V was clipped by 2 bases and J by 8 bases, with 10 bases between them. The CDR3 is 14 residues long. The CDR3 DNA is TGTGCCAGCAGTTTAAAGGGGTTCGATTCACCCCTCCACTTT. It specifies CASSLKGFDSPLHF.

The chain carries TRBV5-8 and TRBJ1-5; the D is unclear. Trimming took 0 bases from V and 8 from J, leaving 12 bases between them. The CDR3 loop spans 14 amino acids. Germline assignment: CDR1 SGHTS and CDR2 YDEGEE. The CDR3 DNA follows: TGTGCCAGCAGCTTGGGGCGGCCTAGTAAGCCCCAGCATTTT. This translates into CASSLGRPSKPQHF.

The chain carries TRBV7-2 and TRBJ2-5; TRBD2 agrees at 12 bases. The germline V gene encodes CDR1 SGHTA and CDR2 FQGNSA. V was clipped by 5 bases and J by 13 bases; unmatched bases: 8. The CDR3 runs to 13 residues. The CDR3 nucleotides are TGTGCCAGCAGCCTTCGGACTAGCGGGGCTCGGTACTTC. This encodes CASSLRTSGARYF.

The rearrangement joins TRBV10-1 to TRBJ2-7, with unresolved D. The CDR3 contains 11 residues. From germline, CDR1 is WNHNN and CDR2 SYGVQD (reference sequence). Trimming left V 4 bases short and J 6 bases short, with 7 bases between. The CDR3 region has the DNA TGCGCCAGCAGTGGTAACAGCGAGCAGTACTTC. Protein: CASSGNSEQYF.